Below, one TCR beta chain is given with its context. The antigen is undetermined. The CDR3 contains 16 residues. Looked up from germline, CDR1 is ENHRY and CDR2 is SYGVKD. Trimming removed 0 bases from V and 4 bases from J; junction bases left unmatched: 4. The investigators sampled blood at baseline, at cycle 4 day 1, and at cycle 7 day 1. The sample is drawn from a study of OX40 agonist ivuxolimab in advanced cancers. Whole-study results and caveats: Antigen targets of the expanded peripheral T cells went undetermined.

Profiling relied on immunoSEQ multiplex PCR, and the TCRdb table lists in-frame clones only, not all of them. This table has over 80,000 clones, roughly nine tenths appearing once. Sequenced here: CD4+ or CD8+ T cells sorted from blood, sampled in a trial of the OX40 agonist ivuxolimab. This TCR was sampled from an adult with an advanced solid tumor such as melanoma, head and neck, liver or kidney cancer. The gene calls are TRBV10-3 and TRBJ2-4, with 9 bases lining up with TRBD2. The CDR3, as DNA: TGTGCCATCAGTGAGTCGATAGCGGGAGTTAAAAACATTCAGTACTTC. Its protein product is CAISESIAGVKNIQYF.